This T cell receptor beta chain is drawn from a study of tumor-infiltrating lymphocytes in primary liver carcinoma (dated by TCRdb to about 2017). Concerning the study at large: Of the five patients, three men and two women aged 30 to 69 years, four had hepatocellular carcinoma and one had combined HCC and intrahepatic cholangiocarcinoma. Tumors of the five patients were stage T1-T3 N0M0 with maximum diameters of about 4 to 10 cm. Across five regions of each liver tumor, along with adjacent normal tissue and blood, the study brought together TCRbeta repertoire sequencing, expression microarrays and whole-exome sequencing. Reproducibility between technical replicate repertoires was high, with correlation coefficients above 0.95 and mean shared-clone rates near 0.89. A total of some 35 specimens from 5 patients underwent TCRbeta repertoire sequencing, comprising some 25 tumor regions, 5 adjacent noncancerous liver tissues and 5 peripheral blood samples. To link TCRbeta repertoire diversity to the local molecular phenotype, the approximately 25 tumor region samples were profiled with Agilent mRNA microarrays. Each sample produced about 3.5 to 7.13 million productive TCRbeta reads, and read depth showed no significant difference between tissue types. What the study reported, not specific to this receptor: Repertoire overlap was found to be higher between tumor regions (mean roughly 35%) than between tumor-adjacent (about 17%) or tumor-blood (around 14%) pairs, consistent with antigen-driven expansion. Bulk unsorted samples precluded comparing CD4+ and CD8+ T cell repertoires. The study included only four to six patients, and the authors note findings should be validated in a larger study. Only roughly 7-24% of top clones appeared in all five regions of a tumor, which suggests that tumor-infiltrating T cells are spatially heterogeneous. Because only the TCR beta chain was sequenced and unpaired alpha chains were not captured, true repertoire diversity is likely underestimated. A significantly larger repertoire fraction was made up by the top 250 clones in tumors than in blood (p = 0.039).

In regard to this clonotype: Its cognate antigen has yet to be identified. A read error may produce the germline difference seen at one junction end.

Without any cell sorting, total RNA and DNA were co-extracted from about 20-30 mg of bulk tissue using the AllPrep DNA/RNA mini kit. Surgical resection was performed in China between late 2015 and 2016 on a few patients with histopathologically diagnosed primary liver carcinoma. Chronic HBV infection was present in the patients, and the patients were treatment-naive at sampling. Five spatially separated regions were sampled from each tumor: the superior, inferior, left-lateral and right-lateral poles, plus the tumor centre. According to histology, viable tumor cells made up more than 85% of every tumor sample. Fresh tumor and adjacent tissue pieces were bisected; one half was stored in RNAlater at -80°C, the other sent for histology. Starting from approximately 500 ng total RNA, TCRbeta-specific cDNA was produced by reverse transcription with a constant-region primer and ProtoScript II reverse transcriptase. Construction of the TCRbeta libraries relied on three nested rounds of multiplex PCR, following a slightly modified ARM-PCR procedure. Each of the first two PCR rounds ran for 9 to 11 cycles using multiplex TRBV1-TRBV30 forward primers together with a Cbeta reverse primer. Sample barcodes and Illumina adapters were added in a final 25-cycle PCR with Deep VentR polymerase. Amplicons of 200-500 bp were gel-purified with a QIAquick gel extraction kit before sequencing. An Illumina HiSeq 2500 was used to sequence the TCRbeta amplicons, generating 250-bp paired-end reads. The authors' pipeline ran thus. Trimmomatic v0.33 was used to quality-trim the reads, and FLASH v1.2.11 was used to merge paired reads so that full CDR3 sequences could be recovered. MiGEC v1.2.1b assigned V, D and J germline segments to the rearranged TCRbeta sequences. Clonotype statistics and Shannon-Wiener diversity indices were calculated with VDJtools v1.0.0. To cut down on sampling bias, every analysis after diversity analysis relied on just the 250 most abundant clonotypes from each sample. TCRdb took the public reads, trimmed them with fastp at Q25, ran MiXCR for clone calling and kept in-frame beta chains. Entries are consolidated by CDR3 protein sequence, retaining the most common genes and DNA. Clone size and V and J calls follow TCRdb, not the original study. The sample contains 100,000 or so distinct CDR3 sequences, around 73% of them found a single time. In total, the top ten clones hold roughly 12% of the sample.

Spanning cysteine to phenylalanine, the CDR3 consists of 14 amino acids. Only CDR3 DNA remains: 42 bases, in frame from the first base. The germline V gene specifies MGHRA as CDR1 and YSYEKL as CDR2. The TCR sequence derives from a woman aged 60-75 years with primary liver carcinoma and hepatitis B virus infection. Sequences were obtained from liver tumor tissue from sampling region 2. This sample's cell subset or site label indicates: tumor region T2, inferior pole. The sequence links TRBV4-1 to TRBJ1-1; the D gene assignment is ambiguous. The nucleotide sequence is TGCACCAGCAGCCAAGGGCCACTTGGGACTGAAGCTTTCTTT. This yields the protein CTSSQGPLGTEAFF.